A single sample is the source of the 11 T cell receptor beta chains below, sequenced in a study of cytomegalovirus exposure and HLA in healthy donors. Researchers ran the PCR with 60 Vbeta and 13 Jbeta primers. TCRdb keeps only in-frame clones here, not all; method: immunoSEQ multiplex PCR. The repertoire holds around 190,000 clones, 81% seen once, with 3.4% in the top ten. Input material: PBMCs. These receptors were taken from a man aged 40-49 years in good health and CMV-seropositive.

Points on this clone: Within the sample, other DNA sequences also encode this same CDR3. The rearrangement joins TRBV5-1 to TRBJ2-3; a possible D gene is TRBD1 (5 bases). The CDR3 covers 13 residues. V was clipped by 3 bases and J by 8 bases, with 13 bases between them. Germline V gene sequence: CDR1 SGHRS, CDR2 YFSETQ. The CDR3 here is CASSSGRQGTQYF. The CDR3 DNA reads as TGCGCCAGCAGCTCCGGACGGCAGGGTACGCAGTATTTT.

A note on this clone: At the DNA level, this CDR3 is encoded by other sequences in the same sample as well. The rearrangement uses TRBV5-4 and TRBJ2-7, with TRBD2 matching 9 bases. The CDR3 is 16 amino acids. Looked up from germline, CDR1 is SGHNT and CDR2 is YYREEE (reference sequence). V was clipped by 0 bases and J by 7 bases; unmatched bases: 11. DNA of the CDR3: TGTGCCAGCAGCTTGGTGGGGGTTGCGGGAGGGGGAGAGCAGTACTTC. Its protein is CASSLVGVAGGGEQYF.

This clone appeared a single time. The chain recombines TRBV29-1 with TRBJ2-1, with D tentatively TRBD2 (5 bases). V shed 5 bases and J shed 8 bases, with 10 bases lying between them. This CDR3 is 11 amino acids long. CDR1 SQVTM and CDR2 ANQGSEA come from the germline V gene. CDR3 DNA: TGCAGCGTTTCGGACGGGGATGAGCAGTTCTTC. This sequence encodes CSVSDGDEQFF.

The rearrangement links TRBV5-6 to TRBJ2-7; TRBD2 matches 10 bases. CDR1 is SGHDT and CDR2 is YYEEEE in the germline V gene. V dropped 2 bases and J dropped 0; count of bases not matched to a gene: 2. The CDR3 loop spans 15 amino acids. CDR3 loop: CASSFGLAASYEQYF. CDR3 sequence (DNA): TGTGCCAGCAGCTTCGGACTAGCGGCCTCCTACGAGCAGTACTTC.

J is TRBJ2-7 and V is TRBV10-3; 9 bases agree with TRBD1. The CDR3 has 15 residues. The V gene end was trimmed by 7 bases and the J gene end by 2 bases; junction bases not matched to a gene: 9. CDR1 is ENHRY and CDR2 is SYGVKD in the germline V gene. The CDR3 protein is CAIMSSGQGTYEQYF. CDR3 coding DNA: TGTGCCATCATGTCGTCTGGACAGGGGACCTACGAGCAGTACTTC.

This sequence joins TRBV10-1 and TRBJ2-5; 7 bases map to TRBD2. The assigned J gene may be wrong: the sequence end matches TRBJ2-7 better. Germline V gene sequence: CDR1 WNHNN, CDR2 SYGVQD (reference sequence). CDR3 length equals 17 residues. This CDR3 is CASSAPYPVGLEYEQYF. CDR3 bases: TGCGCCAGCAGTGCCCCTTATCCGGTAGGACTAGAATACGAGCAGTACTTC.

This clone has only one observation. The chain is built from TRBV4-2 and TRBJ1-3; 8 bases agree with TRBD1. CDR3 length: 16 residues. V shed 6 bases and J 3 bases; nucleotides not matched to a gene: 10. Germline CDR1 and CDR2: LGHNA and YNFKEQ. The CDR3 DNA follows: TGTGCCAGCAGTAGCTCAGGGGGCTTCGGTGGAAACACCATATATTTT. Encoded protein: CASSSSGGFGGNTIYF.

The rearrangement uses TRBV7-7 and TRBJ2-1; D is ambiguous. The CDR3 extends over 13 amino acids. Germline V CDR1 and CDR2: SSHAT, FNYEAQ (reference sequence). Deletions cut 1 base from V and 4 bases from J, with 5 bases between. The CDR3 here is CASSLEEYNEQFF. As DNA, the CDR3 is TGTGCCAGCAGCTTAGAGGAGTACAATGAGCAGTTCTTC.

The J gene is TRBJ1-4, the V gene TRBV28; D might be TRBD1 (5 bases). Looked up from germline, CDR1 is MDHEN and CDR2 is SYDVKM. There are 15 residues in the CDR3. Trimming shortened V by 6 bases and J by 7 bases, and 18 bases separated the two germline ends. CDR3 amino acids: CASRSNRPSLEKLFF. The CDR3 DNA is TGTGCCAGCAGATCCAACAGGCCCTCTCTTGAAAAACTGTTTTTT.

The chain has TRBV5-4 and TRBJ2-3; maybe TRBD1 (6 bases). V gave up 2 bases and J gave up 1 base, with 11 bases separating them. CDR3 length equals 15 residues. CDR1 and CDR2 from the germline V gene are SGHNT and YYREEE (reference sequence). CDR3 loop: CASSLQGIGTDTQYF. Written as DNA, the CDR3 is TGTGCCAGCAGCTTACAGGGCATAGGCACAGATACGCAGTATTTT.

The V gene is TRBV6-1, the J gene TRBJ1-5, with 7 bases aligning to TRBD1. V was clipped by 6 bases and J by 7 bases; unmatched bases: 6. The V gene's germline CDR1 is MNHNS and CDR2 SASEGT. The CDR3 is 13 amino acids. The CDR3 loop reads CASSRGTPQPQHF. CDR3 bases: TGTGCCAGCAGCAGGGGGACACCCCAGCCCCAGCATTTT.